These 19 T cell receptor beta chains were all obtained from the same sample, sequenced in a study of OX40 agonist ivuxolimab in advanced cancers. TCRdb keeps only in-frame clones here, not all; method: immunoSEQ multiplex PCR. The sample lists 45,000 to 50,000 clones; 75% to 90% were seen once. The material was CD4+ or CD8+ T cells sorted from blood, obtained in a trial of the OX40 agonist ivuxolimab. The receptors originated from an adult with an advanced solid tumor such as melanoma, head and neck, liver or kidney cancer.

The chain joins TRBV27 to TRBJ2-7, with D perhaps matching TRBD2 (5 bases). From germline, CDR1 is MNHEY and CDR2 SMNVEV (reference sequence). Trimming removed 3 bases at V and 6 bases at J, with 12 bases between. CDR3 length: 13 residues. CDR3 DNA sequence: TGTGCCAGCAGTTTTGGGGTGGCGGGCGAGCAGTACTTC. This codes for CASSFGVAGEQYF.

The V and J genes are TRBV6-1 and TRBJ1-3; unclear D gene. Trimming took off 7 bases at V and 0 bases at J, with 13 bases between the two ends. Germline V gene lookup returns CDR1 MNHNS and CDR2 SASEGT. The CDR3 has 15 amino acids. The CDR3 region has the DNA TGTGCCAGCAACGGCCCGCTAGGCTCTGGAAACACCATATATTTT. Translating gives CASNGPLGSGNTIYF.

CDR3 loop: CASSFPGIEAFF. CDR3 nucleotides: TGTGCCAGCAGCTTCCCGGGCATTGAAGCTTTCTTT. The gene calls are TRBV7-9 and TRBJ1-1; no definite D call. This CDR3 comprises 12 residues. Trimming took 3 bases from V and 7 from J, leaving 9 bases between them. The germline gives CDR1 SEHNR, CDR2 FQNEAQ (reference sequence).

The genes are TRBV7-9 and TRBJ1-4; unclear D gene. The CDR3 length is 15 residues. The ends were cut back, 5 bases at V and 0 bases at J, with 10 bases in the middle. Germline assignment: CDR1 SEHNR and CDR2 FQNEAQ (reference sequence). The CDR3, as DNA: TGTGCCAGCAGCATAGGCGGGACAACTAATGAAAAACTGTTTTTT. Residues: CASSIGGTTNEKLFF. Drawing the rest from reference TRBV7-9 and TRBJ1-4, the complete variable domain is DTGVSQNPRHKITKRGQNVTFRCDPISEHNRLYWYRQTLGQGPEFLTYFQNEAQLEKSRLLSDRFSAERPKGSFSTLEIQRTEQGDSAMYLCASSIGGTTNEKLFFGSGTQLSVL.

The genes are TRBV19 and TRBJ1-2; no reliable D call. Trimming stripped 6 bases from V and 8 bases from J, with 16 bases between. Germline CDR1 and CDR2: LNHDA and SQIVND (reference sequence). The CDR3 length is 13 residues. CDR3 residues: CASRTKTGAGYTF. The CDR3 DNA sequence: TGTGCCAGTAGAACCAAGACGGGTGCCGGCTACACCTTC.

This chain joins TRBV28 and TRBJ2-7, with D perhaps given as TRBD1 or TRBD2 (5 bases each). CDR1 MDHEN and CDR2 SYDVKM come from the germline V gene. V lost 6 bases, J lost 0 bases, and 18 bases lay in between. The CDR3 runs 16 residues. CDR3 protein: CASRLSGPRSSYEQYF. The DNA of the CDR3 is TGTGCCAGCAGATTGTCGGGACCGCGTAGCTCCTACGAGCAGTACTTC. Based on the CDR3 plus reference TRBV28 and TRBJ2-7, the full variable domain is DVKVTQSSRYLVKRTGEKVFLECVQDMDHENMFWYRQDPGLGLRLIYFSYDVKMKEKGDIPEGYSVSREKKERFSLILESASTNQTSMYLCASRLSGPRSSYEQYFGPGTRLTVT.

This clone was recorded only once. The chain carries TRBV15 and TRBJ1-4, with D perhaps TRBD1 (5 bases). Trimming shortened V by 3 bases and J by 8 bases, and 16 bases separated the two germline ends. The germline V gene has CDR1 LNHNV and CDR2 YYDKDF (reference sequence). This CDR3 has 15 amino acids. CDR3 sequence (DNA): TGTGCCACCAGCAGGGCGGACACCGGTATCGAAAAACTGTTTTTT. Residues: CATSRADTGIEKLFF.

The V call is TRBV28, the J call TRBJ2-3; D not resolved. Germline CDR1 MDHEN, CDR2 SYDVKM. The CDR3 length is 13 residues. V gave up 6 bases and J gave up 2 bases, with 9 bases separating them. The CDR3 DNA sequence: TGTGCCAGCAGCGCTAGACCCACAGATACGCAGTATTTT. This translates into CASSARPTDTQYF. The variable domain in full, completed from reference TRBV28 and TRBJ2-3, reads DVKVTQSSRYLVKRTGEKVFLECVQDMDHENMFWYRQDPGLGLRLIYFSYDVKMKEKGDIPEGYSVSREKKERFSLILESASTNQTSMYLCASSARPTDTQYFGPGTRLTVL.

This chain joins TRBV6-5 and TRBJ1-4; 8 nucleotides match TRBD1. The germline V gene encodes CDR1 MNHEY and CDR2 SVGAGI. CDR3 length equals 13 residues. V lost 4 bases and J lost 11; bases outside the gene matches: 6. The CDR3 coding sequence is TGTGCCAGCAGTTTCGGACAGGGAGGCAAACTGTTTTTT. Encoded protein: CASSFGQGGKLFF.

The chain employs TRBV15 and TRBJ2-3, with 7 bases lining up with TRBD2. Germline-derived CDR1 and CDR2 are LNHNV and YYDKDF (reference sequence). With V trimmed by 2 bases and J by 5 bases, 4 bases remained unmatched. The CDR3 consists of 14 residues. CDR3 sequence: CATSRLAGEDTQYF. The CDR3 DNA sequence: TGTGCCACCAGCAGACTCGCGGGAGAAGATACGCAGTATTTT. Filled out from reference TRBV15 and TRBJ2-3, the complete variable domain reads DAMVIQNPRYQVTQFGKPVTLSCSQTLNHNVMYWYQQKSSQAPKLLFHYYDKDFNNEADTPDNFQSRRPNTSFCFLDIRSPGLGDTAMYLCATSRLAGEDTQYFGPGTRLTVL.

This clone was counted between two and nine times. The chain recombines TRBV5-8 with TRBJ1-1; possibly TRBD1 for D (5 bases). Germline loops: CDR1 SGHTS, CDR2 YDEGEE. Deletions cut 1 base from V and 1 base from J, with 14 bases between. The CDR3 sequence is 16 residues long. The CDR3 DNA sequence: TGTGCCAGCAGCTTGCAGGGATGGATAAGGAACACTGAAGCTTTCTTT. It encodes CASSLQGWIRNTEAFF.

The chain is built from TRBV7-8 and TRBJ2-1; D is perhaps TRBD1 (7 bases). This CDR3 comprises 16 residues. Germline V gives CDR1 SGHVS, CDR2 FQNEAQ. Trimming took off 8 bases at V and 0 bases at J, with 17 bases between the two ends. CDR3 loop: CASHSGGSGSYNEQFF. Written as DNA, the CDR3 is TGTGCCAGCCATTCAGGGGGTAGCGGCTCCTACAATGAGCAGTTCTTC.

The chain joins TRBV7-8 to TRBJ2-3; 10 positions match TRBD2. Germline values: CDR1 SGHVS, CDR2 FQNEAQ. The CDR3 extends over 15 amino acids. The ends lost 5 bases at V and 8 bases at J; junction bases unmatched: 10. Here the CDR3 reads CASSPSGSGSVTQYF. CDR3 coding DNA: TGTGCCAGCAGCCCTAGCGGGAGTGGGAGTGTTACGCAGTATTTT.

As regards this clone: Other DNA sequences in this sample translate to the same CDR3. The chain couples TRBV5-6 to TRBJ2-3, with 7 nucleotides matching TRBD2. The CDR3 has 15 amino acids. Germline CDR1 is SGHDT and CDR2 is YYEEEE. The V segment lost 2 bases and the J segment 0 bases; nucleotides outside the gene matches: 3. CDR3 residues: CASSLMGLSTDTQYF. The CDR3 region has the DNA TGTGCCAGCAGCTTAATGGGACTAAGCACAGATACGCAGTATTTT.

This clone was seen only once. The genes are TRBV27 and TRBJ1-6; D is undetermined. The CDR3 spans 14 residues. With 2 bases removed from V and 5 bases from J, the gap between germline ends came to 7 bases. Germline V gives CDR1 MNHEY, CDR2 SMNVEV (reference sequence). The CDR3 reads CASSLGRDNSPLHF. Here the CDR3 DNA reads TGTGCCAGCAGTTTAGGCAGAGATAATTCACCCCTCCACTTT.

The chain uses TRBV29-1 and TRBJ2-1; 9 nucleotides agree with TRBD1. Germline V lookup: CDR1 SQVTM, CDR2 ANQGSEA. The CDR3 has 14 amino acids. Germline trimming cut 4 bases from V and 9 bases from J; bases unmatched to any gene: 10. In DNA, the CDR3 is TGCAGCGTTGGACAGGGGGATGATTACGGTGAGCAGTTCTTC. Amino acids: CSVGQGDDYGEQFF.

The chain is built from TRBV2 and TRBJ1-1; the D gene is possibly TRBD1 (5 bases). The CDR3 has 14 amino acids. Germline assignment: CDR1 SNHLY and CDR2 FYNNEI. Between the trimmed V and J ends, which lost 4 bases and 1 base, there was a span of 10 bases. CDR3 nucleotide sequence: TGTGCCAGCAGTGGGACAACCCAGAACACTGAAGCTTTCTTT. It translates to CASSGTTQNTEAFF.

The gene calls are TRBV6-5 and TRBJ2-2, with TRBD2 identical over 10 bases. Germline lookup yields CDR1 MNHEY and CDR2 SVGAGI. V lost 4 bases, J lost 2 bases, and 1 base stayed unmatched. The CDR3 sequence is 15 residues long. This CDR3 reads CASSWTSGNTGELFF. The CDR3 DNA reads TGTGCCAGCAGTTGGACTAGCGGAAACACCGGGGAGCTGTTTTTT.

This chain uses TRBV5-1 with TRBJ2-7, with 11 bases identical to TRBD2. V lost 3 bases to trimming and J lost 5 bases; unmatched junction nucleotides: 7. Germline loops: CDR1 SGHRS, CDR2 YFSETQ. The CDR3 loop spans 15 amino acids. The CDR3 sequence is CASSSSGLAGDEQYF. The CDR3 nucleotides read TGCGCCAGCAGCTCCTCCGGACTAGCGGGCGACGAGCAGTACTTC.